What follows are 6 T cell receptor beta chains derived from one specimen sequenced in a study of shared clonotypes between healthy human individuals (dated by TCRdb to about 2020). The method behind the library was the immunoSEQ multiplex PCR assay. TCRdb re-hosts the immuneACCESS table, in-frame sequences only. Its copies lack some clones; in the studies checked, an unresolved V gene accounts for under half of them, and the cause for the rest is not known. Recorded for this sample are about 1.9 million clones; 93% of them occurred a single time. More than 1.5% of the sample is in the top ten clones. For the CD8 naive samples, CD45RO-negative cells were positively selected for CCR7, yielding a CD45RA+CCR7+ population from which TemRA cells were excluded. Sequencing was performed on naive CD8+ T cells from PBMCs. The label giving this sample's cell subset or site can be read as: CD45RA+CCR7+. The origin of the receptors is a young man in good health. Some clones in this sample may be carry-over from other donors' samples.

The chain carries TRBV7-2 and TRBJ1-2; 7 positions agree with TRBD1. V lost 5 bases, J lost 4 bases, and 7 bases stayed unmatched. The V gene's germline CDR1 is SGHTA and CDR2 FQGNSA. The CDR3 spans 14 residues. The DNA of the CDR3 is TGTGCCAGCAGCACGACAGGGATCGGCTATGGCTACACCTTC. It encodes CASSTTGIGYGYTF.

The gene calls are TRBV7-3 and TRBJ2-7; TRBD2 matches at 8 bases. Per the germline V gene, CDR1 is SGHTA and CDR2 is FQGTGA. CDR3 length equals 15 residues. Germline trimming cut 2 bases from V and 5 bases from J; bases unmatched to any gene: 8. The CDR3 DNA reads as TGTGCCAGCAGCTTATCTGGGACTAGTCGAGACGAGCAGTACTTC. Protein product: CASSLSGTSRDEQYF.

The rearrangement uses TRBV2 and TRBJ1-2, with D unclear. The V and J ends lost 7 bases and 2 bases respectively, with 11 bases between them. This CDR3 region has 13 residues. The germline gives CDR1 SNHLY, CDR2 FYNNEI. The CDR3 loop reads CASTRSVNYGYTF. CDR3 DNA sequence: TGTGCCAGCACCCGATCGGTCAACTATGGCTACACCTTC. The full variable domain, its missing parts supplied by reference TRBV2 and TRBJ1-2, is EPEVTQTPSHQVTQMGQEVILRCVPISNHLYFYWYRQILGQKVEFLVSFYNNEISEKSEIFDDQFSVERPDGSNFTLKIRSTKLEDSAMYFCASTRSVNYGYTFGSGTRLTVV.

The chain joins TRBV28 to TRBJ1-3, with D perhaps TRBD1 (6 bases). Germline V gene data show CDR1 as MDHEN and CDR2 as SYDVKM. CDR3 length: 18 residues. V was cut by 6 bases and J by 3 bases, with 24 bases left in between. Written as DNA, the CDR3 is TGTGCCAGCAGGCCGACGGACAGCGCGTGGGGAATTGGAAACACCATATATTTT. It is translated as CASRPTDSAWGIGNTIYF.

The chain is built from TRBV7-9 and TRBJ2-2, with 8 bases matching TRBD2. The CDR3 spans 16 residues. Germline V gene lookup returns CDR1 SEHNR and CDR2 FQNEAQ (reference sequence). Unmatched junction bases numbered 1, after V lost 1 base and J lost 0 bases. The CDR3 sequence: CASSLGLATNTGELFF. The CDR3 DNA reads TGTGCCAGCAGCTTAGGACTAGCGACGAACACCGGGGAGCTGTTTTTT.

Worth noting for this clone: The same CDR3 arises from other DNA sequences in this sample as well. The chain joins TRBV5-8 to TRBJ1-1; tentative D call: TRBD1 (5 bases). The V end lost 4 bases, the J end lost 2 bases, and 9 bases lay between the germline ends. The V gene's germline CDR1 is SGHTS and CDR2 YDEGEE. The CDR3 runs 13 residues. In nucleotides, the CDR3 is TGTGCCAGCAGCCTGACAGTAAACACTGAAGCTTTCTTT. It codes for CASSLTVNTEAFF.